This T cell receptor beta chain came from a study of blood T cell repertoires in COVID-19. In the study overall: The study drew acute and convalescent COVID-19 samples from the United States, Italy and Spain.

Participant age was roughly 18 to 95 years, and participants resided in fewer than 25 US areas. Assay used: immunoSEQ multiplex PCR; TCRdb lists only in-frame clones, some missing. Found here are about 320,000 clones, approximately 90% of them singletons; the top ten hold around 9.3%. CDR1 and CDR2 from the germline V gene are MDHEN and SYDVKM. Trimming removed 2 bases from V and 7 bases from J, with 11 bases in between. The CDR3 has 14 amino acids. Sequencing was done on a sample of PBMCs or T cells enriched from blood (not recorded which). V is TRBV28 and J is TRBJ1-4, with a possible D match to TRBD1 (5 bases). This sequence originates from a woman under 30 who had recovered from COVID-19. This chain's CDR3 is CASSLVQGGEKLFF. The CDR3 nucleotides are TGTGCCAGCAGTTTAGTGCAGGGAGGTGAAAAACTGTTTTTT.